This T cell receptor beta chain was sequenced for a study of blood T cell repertoires in COVID-19. There are 11 residues in the CDR3. Trimming took 6 bases from V and 10 from J, leaving 14 bases between them. Germline V CDR1 and CDR2: DFQATT, SNEGSKA (reference sequence). Clones were read by immunoSEQ multiplex PCR, and TCRdb kept only the in-frame ones, dropping some. The sample yields roughly 240,000 clones, about four fifths seen once. Sequencing input: peripheral blood. The chain combines TRBV20-1 with TRBJ2-3, with D maybe TRBD2 (5 bases). The clonotype comes from a woman in her seventies with acute or convalescent COVID-19. The CDR3 sequence: CSADRQEAQYF. The CDR3 coding sequence is TGCAGTGCGGATCGTCAGGAGGCGCAGTATTTT.